Listed here are 22 T cell receptor beta chains from one sample, sequenced in a study of T cell responses to AZD1222 COVID-19 vaccine. Assay used: immunoSEQ multiplex PCR; TCRdb lists only in-frame clones, some missing. The sample has 69,000 or so clones, 70% to 90% seen once. This specimen was peripheral blood, taken 28 days after the second AZD1222 dose. These receptors were obtained from an adult who received the AZD1222 COVID-19 vaccine.

The chain carries TRBV29-1 and TRBJ1-5; D is perhaps TRBD1 (6 bases). The V and J ends lost 4 bases and 3 bases respectively, with 10 bases between them. This CDR3 contains 13 residues. Germline V gene sequence: CDR1 SQVTM, CDR2 ANQGSEA. The CDR3, as DNA: TGCAGCGTTGGTCAGGGGTACAATCAGCCCCAGCATTTT. Protein: CSVGQGYNQPQHF. The variable domain in full, with the rest retrieved from reference TRBV29-1 and TRBJ1-5, is SAVISQKPSRDICQRGTSLTIQCQVDSQVTMMFWYRQQPGQSLTLIATANQGSEATYESGFVIDKFPISRPNLTFSTLTVSNMSPEDSSIYLCSVGQGYNQPQHFGDGTRLSIL.

The chain links TRBV7-9 to TRBJ1-2, with TRBD1 matching 9 bases. This CDR3 comprises 16 residues. Germline CDR1 reads SEHNR; CDR2 reads FQNEAQ (reference sequence). The junction had 9 bases not matched to a gene; V was cut back by 1 base and J by 6 bases. In DNA, the CDR3 is TGTGCCAGCAGCTTAGAGTTTGGGGGACAGGGTAATGGCTACACCTTC. Its translation is CASSLEFGGQGNGYTF.

The rearrangement links TRBV29-1 to TRBJ2-1; D is uncertain. The CDR3 extends over 12 amino acids. Trimming took 3 bases from V and 6 from J, leaving 9 bases between them. Germline V gene lookup returns CDR1 SQVTM and CDR2 ANQGSEA. The CDR3 DNA reads as TGCAGCGTTGATAGCTATCTCAATGAGCAGTTCTTC. This encodes CSVDSYLNEQFF.

V and J are TRBV4-1 and TRBJ2-7; 10 positions match TRBD2. This CDR3 has 14 residues. The junction had 1 base not matched to a gene; V was cut back by 0 bases and J by 5 bases. Per germline, CDR1 MGHRA and CDR2 YSYEKL. The CDR3 bases are TGCGCCAGCAGCCAAGACGGGACTAGCGACGAGCAGTACTTC. Its protein product is CASSQDGTSDEQYF.

The chain has TRBV6-2 or TRBV6-3 and TRBJ1-1; D call uncertain. CDR3 length: 15 residues. Germline V CDR1 and CDR2: MNHEY, SVGEGT. V lost 2 bases and J lost 0, with 10 bases in between. CDR3 coding DNA: TGTGCCAGCAGTTACGGGCGGACCATGAACACTGAAGCTTTCTTT. It translates to CASSYGRTMNTEAFF.

This clone was counted a few times. The CDR3 spells CASSPAYNSPLHF. The CDR3 DNA sequence: TGTGCCAGCTCACCGGCTTATAATTCACCCCTCCACTTT. The chain employs TRBV18 and TRBJ1-6; no clear D gene. The germline V gene encodes CDR1 KGHSH and CDR2 LQKENI. V lost 3 bases to trimming and J lost 4 bases, with 4 bases between them. This CDR3 comprises 13 residues.

The V and J genes are TRBV7-8 and TRBJ2-3; 8 nucleotides match TRBD1. CDR1 is SGHVS, CDR2 FQNEAQ, per germline. This CDR3 has 15 amino acids. V shed 5 bases and J 3 bases; nucleotides not matched to a gene: 7. The CDR3 protein is CASSPRQGRTDTQYF. The CDR3 DNA follows: TGTGCCAGCAGCCCCAGACAGGGGAGAACAGATACGCAGTATTTT.

This rearrangement joins TRBV7-3 to TRBJ1-1, with a possible D match to TRBD1 (5 bases). The CDR3 spans 14 residues. CDR1 and CDR2 (germline): SGHTA, FQGTGA. Trimming left V 1 base short and J 5 bases short, with 11 bases between. The CDR3 coding sequence is TGTGCCAGCAGCTTAATGGGGGTAGGGACTGAAGCTTTCTTT. Amino acids: CASSLMGVGTEAFF.

The chain carries TRBV19 and TRBJ1-4; tentative D call: TRBD1 (6 bases). The V gene lost 2 bases and the J gene lost 9 bases, with 19 bases spanning the gap. This CDR3 comprises 16 residues. The V gene's germline CDR1 is LNHDA and CDR2 SQIVND (reference sequence). The CDR3 DNA reads as TGTGCCAGTAGTATACCTACCGGACGGCAGGGGCAAAAACTGTTTTTT. Residues: CASSIPTGRQGQKLFF.

This clone turned up a few times. This chain uses TRBV19 with TRBJ2-7, with D maybe TRBD2 (6 bases). CDR1 LNHDA and CDR2 SQIVND come from the germline V gene (reference sequence). Trimming stripped 3 bases from V and 7 bases from J, with 10 bases between. The CDR3 spans 12 residues. DNA for the CDR3: TGTGCCAGTAGTATTGATGGGACTGAGCAGTACTTC. Translation: CASSIDGTEQYF.

V gene TRBV7-8 combines with J gene TRBJ1-2, with D perhaps matching TRBD1 (6 bases). V lost 1 base to trimming and J lost 7 bases, with 19 bases between them. The CDR3 runs to 16 residues. Germline V gives CDR1 SGHVS, CDR2 FQNEAQ. The CDR3 bases are TGTGCCAGCAGCTTAGAAACCCTAAAGGGGGGCAGTGGCTACACCTTC. It encodes CASSLETLKGGSGYTF.

This sequence joins TRBV3-1 (or the pseudogene TRBV3-2) and TRBJ1-2, with D uncertain. The germline V gene has CDR1 LGHDT and CDR2 YNNKEL (reference sequence). V lost 2 bases to trimming and J lost 8 bases, with 21 bases between them. The CDR3 covers 16 residues. The CDR3 DNA is TGTGCCAGCAGCCAATCGGAGGATCGCCTGGTCTCCGGCTACACCTTC. Amino acid sequence: CASSQSEDRLVSGYTF.

This clone has just one count. This chain connects TRBV3-1 (or the pseudogene TRBV3-2) to TRBJ2-4, with 7 bases matching TRBD1. CDR1 and CDR2 from the germline V gene are LGHDT and YNNKEL (reference sequence). This CDR3 has 14 amino acids. V was clipped by 4 bases and J by 1 base; unmatched bases: 1. Here the CDR3 reads CASSLQGAKNIQYF. In DNA form, the CDR3 reads TGTGCCAGCAGCCTACAGGGGGCCAAAAACATTCAGTACTTC.

For the CDR3, the DNA is TGTGCCAGTAACCCCGGGACACCGTCTGAAGCTTTCTTT. Protein product: CASNPGTPSEAFF. The chain employs TRBV19 and TRBJ1-1; possibly TRBD1 for D (6 bases). Per germline, CDR1 LNHDA and CDR2 SQIVND (reference sequence). CDR3 length equals 13 residues. V was cut by 7 bases and J by 6 bases, with 15 bases left in between. The full variable domain, with the rest looked up from reference TRBV19 and TRBJ1-1, is DGGITQSPKYLFRKEGQNVTLSCEQNLNHDAMYWYRQDPGQGLRLIYYSQIVNDFQKGDIAEGYSVSREKKESFPLTVTSAQKNPTAFYLCASNPGTPSEAFFGQGTRLTVV.

The V and J genes are TRBV6-5 and TRBJ2-3, with D perhaps TRBD2 (5 bases). The length of the CDR3 is 16 residues. In germline, CDR1 is MNHEY, CDR2 SVGAGI. Trimming removed 4 bases from V and 5 bases from J, with 19 bases in between. The CDR3 protein is CASSSPRARGGDTQYF. CDR3 coding DNA: TGTGCCAGCAGTTCCCCAAGAGCCCGGGGTGGAGATACGCAGTATTTT.

This chain joins TRBV6-6 and TRBJ1-5; no definite D call. The V gene lost 7 bases and the J gene lost 0 bases, with 10 bases spanning the gap. CDR1 and CDR2 (germline): MNHNY, SVGAGI (reference sequence). This CDR3 is built from 14 residues. This CDR3 is CASIAGDSNQPQHF. In DNA form, the CDR3 reads TGTGCCAGCATCGCGGGAGATAGCAATCAGCCCCAGCATTTT.

In this sample, this clone turned up a few times. This rearrangement joins TRBV19 to TRBJ1-1; 7 bases line up with TRBD1. The CDR3 length is 14 residues. V dropped 5 bases and J dropped 11; count of bases not matched to a gene: 14. Germline loops: CDR1 LNHDA, CDR2 SQIVND (reference sequence). The CDR3 DNA reads TGTGCCAGTAGTCACCGACAGGGCGTCGATGAGGCTTTCTTT. Its translation: CASSHRQGVDEAFF.

The chain recombines TRBV18 with TRBJ2-4; 9 positions match TRBD1. This CDR3 spans 15 amino acids. With 0 bases clipped from V and 5 bases from J, the junction kept 2 bases outside the gene matches. The germline V gene encodes CDR1 KGHSH and CDR2 LQKENI. CDR3 bases: TGTGCCAGCTCACCACCACGGACAGGGGAAAACATTCAGTACTTC. This translates into CASSPPRTGENIQYF. The entire variable domain, with the rest obtained from reference TRBV18 and TRBJ2-4, is as follows: NAGVMQNPRHLVRRRGQEARLRCSPMKGHSHVYWYRQLPEEGLKFMVYLQKENIIDESGMPKERFSAEFPKEGPSILRIQQVVRGDSAAYFCASSPPRTGENIQYFGAGTRLSVL.

This clone turned up a few times. The chain is built from TRBV2 and TRBJ2-5; no clear D. The V gene lost 3 bases and the J gene lost 5 bases, with 1 base spanning the gap. The V gene's germline CDR1 is SNHLY and CDR2 FYNNEI. The CDR3 is 10 residues long. Here the CDR3 DNA reads TGTGCCAGCAGTGAGGAGACCCAGTACTTC. The encoded protein is CASSEETQYF.

The gene calls are TRBV9 and TRBJ2-7; 8 bases align to TRBD2. The ends lost 7 bases at V and 2 bases at J; junction bases unmatched: 2. Germline values: CDR1 SGDLS, CDR2 YYNGEE. The CDR3 runs to 12 residues. CDR3 residues: CASGGGTYEQYF. The CDR3, as DNA: TGTGCCAGCGGCGGGGGGACCTACGAGCAGTACTTC.

The V call is TRBV27, the J call TRBJ2-5; tentatively, D is TRBD1 (6 bases). V lost 6 bases, J lost 3 bases, and 11 bases lay in between. The germline gives CDR1 MNHEY, CDR2 SMNVEV (reference sequence). The CDR3 contains 13 residues. The CDR3 bases are TGTGCCAGCAGATCGGGACAAAAAGAGACCCAGTACTTC. Protein sequence: CASRSGQKETQYF.

This clone was seen once. V gene TRBV2 combines with J gene TRBJ1-1; 8 bases align to TRBD1. The V gene's germline CDR1 is SNHLY and CDR2 FYNNEI. V lost 6 bases and J lost 5; bases outside the gene matches: 8. The CDR3 extends over 14 amino acids. Here the CDR3 reads CASRDRESRTEAFF. The CDR3 DNA reads TGTGCCAGCAGGGACAGGGAGAGTCGTACTGAAGCTTTCTTT.